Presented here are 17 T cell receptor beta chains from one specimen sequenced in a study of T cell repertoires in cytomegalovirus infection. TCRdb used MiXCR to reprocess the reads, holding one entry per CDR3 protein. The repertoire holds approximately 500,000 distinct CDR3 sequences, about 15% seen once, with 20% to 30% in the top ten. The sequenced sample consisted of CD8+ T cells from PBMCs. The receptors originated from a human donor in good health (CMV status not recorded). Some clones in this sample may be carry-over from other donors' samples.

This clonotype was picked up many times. CDR3: CASSLDLSEGAYNEQFF. CDR3 nucleotides: TGTGCCAGCAGCTTAGATCTTAGCGAAGGGGCTTACAATGAGCAGTTCTTC. The genes are TRBV11-2 and TRBJ2-1; either TRBD1 or TRBD2 may fit D (5 bases each). CDR1 is SGHAT, CDR2 FQNNGV, per germline. The CDR3 consists of 17 residues. Trimming removed 0 bases at V and 4 bases at J, with 16 bases between. Complete variable domain (other parts from reference TRBV11-2 and TRBJ2-1): EAGVAQSPRYKIIEKRQSVAFWCNPISGHATLYWYQQILGQGPKLLIQFQNNGVVDDSQLPKDRFSAERLKGVDSTLKIQPAKLEDSAVYLCASSLDLSEGAYNEQFFGPGTRLTVL.

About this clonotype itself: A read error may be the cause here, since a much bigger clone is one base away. CDR3 bases: TGTGCCAGTAGTATAGCACGGACTAGCTGGAGTTGGAGCACAGATACGCAGTATTTT. Amino acid sequence: CASSIARTSWSWSTDTQYF. The chain is built from TRBV19 and TRBJ2-3, with 8 bases fitting TRBD2. The junction had 12 bases not matched to a gene; V was cut back by 1 base and J by 0 bases. The germline CDR1 and CDR2 sequences are LNHDA and SQIVND (reference sequence). CDR3 length equals 19 residues.

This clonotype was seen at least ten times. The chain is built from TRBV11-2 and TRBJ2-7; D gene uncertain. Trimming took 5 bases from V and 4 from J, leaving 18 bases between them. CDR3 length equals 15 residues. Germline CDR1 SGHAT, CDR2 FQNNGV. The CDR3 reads CASSLQKSGFYEQYF. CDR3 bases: TGTGCCAGCAGCCTTCAAAAGTCCGGGTTTTACGAGCAGTACTTC.

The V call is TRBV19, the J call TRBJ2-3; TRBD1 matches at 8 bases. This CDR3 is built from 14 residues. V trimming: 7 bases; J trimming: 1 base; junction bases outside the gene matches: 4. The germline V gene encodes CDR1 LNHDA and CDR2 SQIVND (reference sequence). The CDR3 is CASTGQGRTDTQYF. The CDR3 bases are TGTGCCAGTACCGGACAGGGACGCACAGATACGCAGTATTTT. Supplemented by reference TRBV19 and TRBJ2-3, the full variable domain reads DGGITQSPKYLFRKEGQNVTLSCEQNLNHDAMYWYRQDPGQGLRLIYYSQIVNDFQKGDIAEGYSVSREKKESFPLTVTSAQKNPTAFYLCASTGQGRTDTQYFGPGTRLTVL.

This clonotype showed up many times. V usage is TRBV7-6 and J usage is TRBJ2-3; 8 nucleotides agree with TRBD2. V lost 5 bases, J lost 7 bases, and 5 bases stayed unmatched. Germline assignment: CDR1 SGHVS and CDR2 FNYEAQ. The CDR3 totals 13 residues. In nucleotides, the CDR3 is TGTGCCAGCAGCCCAGGACTAGCTTATACGCAGTATTTT. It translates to CASSPGLAYTQYF.

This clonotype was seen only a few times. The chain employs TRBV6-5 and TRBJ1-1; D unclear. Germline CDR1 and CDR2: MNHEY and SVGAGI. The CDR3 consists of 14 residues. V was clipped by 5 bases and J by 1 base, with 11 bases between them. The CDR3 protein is CASSENAGNTEAFF. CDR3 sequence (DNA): TGTGCCAGCAGTGAAAATGCTGGGAACACTGAAGCTTTCTTT.

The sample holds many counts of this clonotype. The CDR3 sequence is CASSEFAGSGTGELFF. DNA of the CDR3: TGTGCCAGCAGTGAATTTGCGGGGTCGGGCACCGGGGAGCTGTTTTTT. The V call is TRBV6-1, the J call TRBJ2-2; D may be TRBD2 (6 bases). The CDR3 is made up of 16 amino acids. V dropped 2 bases and J dropped 4 bases, with 14 bases sitting between them. The V gene's germline CDR1 is MNHNS and CDR2 SASEGT.

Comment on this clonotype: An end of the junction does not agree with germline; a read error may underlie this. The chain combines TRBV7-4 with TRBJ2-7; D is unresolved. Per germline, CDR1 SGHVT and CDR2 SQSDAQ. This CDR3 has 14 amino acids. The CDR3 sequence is CASSLLANNYEQYF. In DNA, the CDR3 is TGTGCAAGCAGCTTATTGGCCAACAACTACGAGCAGTACTTC.

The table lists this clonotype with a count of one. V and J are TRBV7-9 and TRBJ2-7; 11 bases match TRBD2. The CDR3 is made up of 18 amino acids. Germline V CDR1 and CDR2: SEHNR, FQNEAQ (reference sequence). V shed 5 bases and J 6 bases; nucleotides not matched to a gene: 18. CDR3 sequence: CASSEGLAAFQAGCEQYF. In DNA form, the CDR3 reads TGTGCCAGCAGCGAGGGACTAGCGGCCTTCCAAGCGGGCTGCGAGCAGTACTTC.

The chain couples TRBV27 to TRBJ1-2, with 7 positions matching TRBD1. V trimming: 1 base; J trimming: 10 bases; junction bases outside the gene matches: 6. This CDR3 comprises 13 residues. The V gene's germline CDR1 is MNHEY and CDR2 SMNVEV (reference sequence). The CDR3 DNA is TGTGCCAGCAGTTTATTCGGACAGGATTTCTACACCTTC. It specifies CASSLFGQDFYTF.

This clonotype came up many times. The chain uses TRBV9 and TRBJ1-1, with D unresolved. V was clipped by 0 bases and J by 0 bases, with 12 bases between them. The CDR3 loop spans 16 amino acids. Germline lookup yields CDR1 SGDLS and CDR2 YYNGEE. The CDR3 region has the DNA TGTGCCAGCAGCGTAGTGGAGAGAGAGGTGAACACTGAAGCTTTCTTT. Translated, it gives CASSVVEREVNTEAFF. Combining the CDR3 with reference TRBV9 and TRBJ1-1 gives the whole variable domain DSGVTQTPKHLITATGQRVTLRCSPRSGDLSVYWYQQSLDQGLQFLIQYYNGEERAKGNILERFSAQQFPDLHSELNLSSLELGDSALYFCASSVVEREVNTEAFFGQGTRLTVV.

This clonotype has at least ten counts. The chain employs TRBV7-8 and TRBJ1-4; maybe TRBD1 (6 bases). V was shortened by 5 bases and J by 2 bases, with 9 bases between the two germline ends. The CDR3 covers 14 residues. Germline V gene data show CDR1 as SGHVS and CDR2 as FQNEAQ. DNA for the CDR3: TGTGCCAGCAGCGCTGACAGGACTAATGAAAAACTGTTTTTT. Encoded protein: CASSADRTNEKLFF. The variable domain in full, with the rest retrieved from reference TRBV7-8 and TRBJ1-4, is GAGVSQSPRYKVAKRGQDVALRCDPISGHVSLFWYQQALGQGPEFLTYFQNEAQLDKSGLPSDRFFAERPEGSVSTLKIQRTQQEDSAVYLCASSADRTNEKLFFGSGTQLSVL.

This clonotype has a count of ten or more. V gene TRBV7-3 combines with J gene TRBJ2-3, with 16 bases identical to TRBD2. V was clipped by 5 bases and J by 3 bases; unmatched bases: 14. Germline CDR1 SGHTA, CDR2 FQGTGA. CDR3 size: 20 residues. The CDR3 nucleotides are TGTGCCAGCAGCATTCCGGGACTAGCGGGAGGGCCTACGACAACAGATACGCAGTATTTT. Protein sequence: CASSIPGLAGGPTTTDTQYF.

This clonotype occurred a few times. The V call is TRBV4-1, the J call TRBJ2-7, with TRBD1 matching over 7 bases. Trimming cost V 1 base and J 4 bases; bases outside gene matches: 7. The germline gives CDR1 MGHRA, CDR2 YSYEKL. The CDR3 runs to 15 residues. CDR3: CASSQGQAGGYEQYF. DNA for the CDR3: TGCGCCAGCAGCCAAGGGCAGGCAGGGGGTTACGAGCAGTACTTC.

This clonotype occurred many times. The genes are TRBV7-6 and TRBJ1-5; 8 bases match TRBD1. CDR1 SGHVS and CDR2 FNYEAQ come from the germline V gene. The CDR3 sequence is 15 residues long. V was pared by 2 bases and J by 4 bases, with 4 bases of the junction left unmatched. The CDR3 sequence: CASSLSQGANQPQHF. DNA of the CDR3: TGTGCCAGCAGCTTATCGCAGGGGGCTAATCAGCCCCAGCATTTT.

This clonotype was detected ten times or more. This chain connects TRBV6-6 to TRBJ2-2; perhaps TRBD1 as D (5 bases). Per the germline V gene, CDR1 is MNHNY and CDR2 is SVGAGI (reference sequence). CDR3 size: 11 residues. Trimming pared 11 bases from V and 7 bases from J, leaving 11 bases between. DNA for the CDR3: TGTGCCCTCGACAGTCTCGGGGAGCTGTTTTTT. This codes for CALDSLGELFF.

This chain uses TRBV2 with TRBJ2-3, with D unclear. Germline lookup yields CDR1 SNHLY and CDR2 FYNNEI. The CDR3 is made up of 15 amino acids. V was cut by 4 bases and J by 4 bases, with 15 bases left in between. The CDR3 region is CASSGATRRADTQYF. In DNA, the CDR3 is TGTGCCAGCAGTGGGGCTACCCGTCGCGCAGATACGCAGTATTTT.